Included here is one T cell receptor beta chain sequence, with context. Using immunoSEQ multiplex PCR, the repertoire was profiled, and TCRdb retains in-frame clones only, with some absent. The table lists approximately 88,000 clones, about 90% of them singletons. This sample stems from a study of T cells after somatic rescue of genetic block. The V end lost 0 bases, the J end lost 5 bases, and 18 bases lay between the germline ends. The CDR3 consists of 17 residues. The germline CDR1 and CDR2 sequences are LGHNA and YNFKEQ. The sequence was collected from a woman younger than 30. What was sequenced was peripheral blood mononuclear cells (PBMCs). V gene TRBV4-2 combines with J gene TRBJ2-3; a possible D gene is TRBD2 (5 bases). In DNA form, the CDR3 reads TGTGCCAGCAGCCAAGAAGGAGTTCCGCGAGAGGGAGATACGCAGTATTTT. Protein product: CASSQEGVPREGDTQYF.